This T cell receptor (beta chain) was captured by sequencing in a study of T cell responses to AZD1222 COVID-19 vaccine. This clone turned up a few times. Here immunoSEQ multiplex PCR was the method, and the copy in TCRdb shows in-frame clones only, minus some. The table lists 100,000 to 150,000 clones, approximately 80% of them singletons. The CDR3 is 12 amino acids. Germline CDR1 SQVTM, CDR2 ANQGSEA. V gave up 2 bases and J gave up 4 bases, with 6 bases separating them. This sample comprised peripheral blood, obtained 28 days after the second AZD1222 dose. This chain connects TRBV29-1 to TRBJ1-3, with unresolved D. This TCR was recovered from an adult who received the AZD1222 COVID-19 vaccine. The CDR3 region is CSVETWGNTIYF. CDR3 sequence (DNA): TGCAGCGTTGAAACTTGGGGAAACACCATATATTTT.